This TCR beta chain was identified in a study of human T cells and chemical hapten exposure. On the study more broadly: Patients were mainly female, each with alopecia areata, totalis or universalis. TCR yields per sample varied, mainly owing to small pooled library volume differences.

The time point: pre-sensitization, week 0. Treatment defined: therapeutic diphenylcyclopropenone sensitization with weekly scalp DPC. Patch tests were applied only after blood draws. This clonotype was detected ten times or more. Germline assignment: CDR1 LGHNA and CDR2 YSLEER. There are 18 residues in the CDR3. Trimming removed 4 bases from V and 2 bases from J; junction bases left unmatched: 10. TCRdb analysed the RACE reads with MiXCR anew, one entry per CDR3 protein. The sample records more than 300,000 distinct CDR3 sequences, approximately 5% being singletons. This sample comprised whole blood, obtained in connection with sensitization to the hapten diphenylcyclopropenone (DPC). This clonotype was sampled from a woman aged 18 to 35 with alopecia areata. Some clones in this sample may be carry-over from other donors' samples. The chain links TRBV4-3 to TRBJ2-3; 12 nucleotides align to TRBD2. CDR3 DNA sequence: TGCGCCAGCAGCCTCCAAAACGGACTAGCGGGGACCACAGATACGCAGTATTTT. Translated, it gives CASSLQNGLAGTTDTQYF.